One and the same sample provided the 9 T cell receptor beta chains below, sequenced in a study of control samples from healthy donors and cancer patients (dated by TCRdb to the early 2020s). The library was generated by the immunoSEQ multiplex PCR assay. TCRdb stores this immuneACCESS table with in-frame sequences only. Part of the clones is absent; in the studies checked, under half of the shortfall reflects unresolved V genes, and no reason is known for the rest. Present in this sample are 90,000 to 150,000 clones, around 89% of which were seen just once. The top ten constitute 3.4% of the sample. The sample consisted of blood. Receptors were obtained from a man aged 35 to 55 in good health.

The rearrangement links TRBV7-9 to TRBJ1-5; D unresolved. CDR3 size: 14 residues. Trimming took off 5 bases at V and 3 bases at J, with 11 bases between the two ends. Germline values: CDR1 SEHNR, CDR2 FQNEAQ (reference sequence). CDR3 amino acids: CASSPDGNNQPQHF. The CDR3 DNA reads TGTGCCAGCAGCCCAGACGGGAACAATCAGCCCCAGCATTTT.

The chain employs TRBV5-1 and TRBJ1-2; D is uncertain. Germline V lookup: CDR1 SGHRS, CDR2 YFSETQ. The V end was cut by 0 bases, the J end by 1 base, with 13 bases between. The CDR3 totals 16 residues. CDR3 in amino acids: CASSLGIESLNYGYTF. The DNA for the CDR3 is TGCGCCAGCAGCTTGGGGATAGAAAGTCTTAACTATGGCTACACCTTC.

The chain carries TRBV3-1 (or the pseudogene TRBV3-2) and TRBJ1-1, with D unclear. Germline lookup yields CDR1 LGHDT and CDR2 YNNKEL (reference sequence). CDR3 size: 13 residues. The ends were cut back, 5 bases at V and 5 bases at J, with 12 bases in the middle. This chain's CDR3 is CASSFTEGTEAFF. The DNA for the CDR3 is TGTGCCAGCAGCTTTACAGAAGGGACTGAAGCTTTCTTT.

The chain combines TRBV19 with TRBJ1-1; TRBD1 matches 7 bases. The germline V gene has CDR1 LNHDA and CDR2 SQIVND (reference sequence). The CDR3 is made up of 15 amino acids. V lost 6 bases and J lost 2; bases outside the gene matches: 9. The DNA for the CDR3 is TGTGCCAGTAGACCTACCGGGACAGCAAACACTGAAGCTTTCTTT. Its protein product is CASRPTGTANTEAFF.

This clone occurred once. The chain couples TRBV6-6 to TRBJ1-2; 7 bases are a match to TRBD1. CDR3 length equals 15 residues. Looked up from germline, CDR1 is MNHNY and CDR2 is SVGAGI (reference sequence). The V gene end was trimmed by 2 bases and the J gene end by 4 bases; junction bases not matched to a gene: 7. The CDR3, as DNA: TGTGCCAGCAGTTACCTAGGGGGCGCAGGCTATGGCTACACCTTC. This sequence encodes CASSYLGGAGYGYTF.

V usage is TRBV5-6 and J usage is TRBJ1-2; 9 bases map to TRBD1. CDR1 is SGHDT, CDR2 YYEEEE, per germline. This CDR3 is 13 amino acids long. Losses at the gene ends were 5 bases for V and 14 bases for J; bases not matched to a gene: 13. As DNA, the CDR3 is TGTGCCAGCAGTCGACAGGGGGACTTTATATCGACCTTC. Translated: CASSRQGDFISTF.

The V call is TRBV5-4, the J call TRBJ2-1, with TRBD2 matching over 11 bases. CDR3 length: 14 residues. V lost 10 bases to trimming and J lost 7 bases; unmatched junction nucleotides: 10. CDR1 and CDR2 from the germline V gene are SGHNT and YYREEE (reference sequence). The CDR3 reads CAGTLAGGGNEQFF. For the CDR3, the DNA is TGTGCCGGCACTCTAGCGGGGGGAGGAAATGAGCAGTTCTTC.

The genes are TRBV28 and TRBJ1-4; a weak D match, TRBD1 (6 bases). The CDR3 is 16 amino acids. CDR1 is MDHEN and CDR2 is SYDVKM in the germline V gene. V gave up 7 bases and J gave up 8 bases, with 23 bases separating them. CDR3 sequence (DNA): TGTGCCAGCAACCCGCAGCTAGGGCGGAGGGGGGAAAAACTGTTTTTT. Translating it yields CASNPQLGRRGEKLFF.

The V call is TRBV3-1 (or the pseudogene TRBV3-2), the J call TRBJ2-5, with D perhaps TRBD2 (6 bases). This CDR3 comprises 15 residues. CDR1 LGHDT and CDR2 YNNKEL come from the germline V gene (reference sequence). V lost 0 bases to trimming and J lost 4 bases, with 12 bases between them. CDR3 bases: TGTGCCAGCAGCCAAGATTTGGGGCGGGGAGAGACCCAGTACTTC. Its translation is CASSQDLGRGETQYF.